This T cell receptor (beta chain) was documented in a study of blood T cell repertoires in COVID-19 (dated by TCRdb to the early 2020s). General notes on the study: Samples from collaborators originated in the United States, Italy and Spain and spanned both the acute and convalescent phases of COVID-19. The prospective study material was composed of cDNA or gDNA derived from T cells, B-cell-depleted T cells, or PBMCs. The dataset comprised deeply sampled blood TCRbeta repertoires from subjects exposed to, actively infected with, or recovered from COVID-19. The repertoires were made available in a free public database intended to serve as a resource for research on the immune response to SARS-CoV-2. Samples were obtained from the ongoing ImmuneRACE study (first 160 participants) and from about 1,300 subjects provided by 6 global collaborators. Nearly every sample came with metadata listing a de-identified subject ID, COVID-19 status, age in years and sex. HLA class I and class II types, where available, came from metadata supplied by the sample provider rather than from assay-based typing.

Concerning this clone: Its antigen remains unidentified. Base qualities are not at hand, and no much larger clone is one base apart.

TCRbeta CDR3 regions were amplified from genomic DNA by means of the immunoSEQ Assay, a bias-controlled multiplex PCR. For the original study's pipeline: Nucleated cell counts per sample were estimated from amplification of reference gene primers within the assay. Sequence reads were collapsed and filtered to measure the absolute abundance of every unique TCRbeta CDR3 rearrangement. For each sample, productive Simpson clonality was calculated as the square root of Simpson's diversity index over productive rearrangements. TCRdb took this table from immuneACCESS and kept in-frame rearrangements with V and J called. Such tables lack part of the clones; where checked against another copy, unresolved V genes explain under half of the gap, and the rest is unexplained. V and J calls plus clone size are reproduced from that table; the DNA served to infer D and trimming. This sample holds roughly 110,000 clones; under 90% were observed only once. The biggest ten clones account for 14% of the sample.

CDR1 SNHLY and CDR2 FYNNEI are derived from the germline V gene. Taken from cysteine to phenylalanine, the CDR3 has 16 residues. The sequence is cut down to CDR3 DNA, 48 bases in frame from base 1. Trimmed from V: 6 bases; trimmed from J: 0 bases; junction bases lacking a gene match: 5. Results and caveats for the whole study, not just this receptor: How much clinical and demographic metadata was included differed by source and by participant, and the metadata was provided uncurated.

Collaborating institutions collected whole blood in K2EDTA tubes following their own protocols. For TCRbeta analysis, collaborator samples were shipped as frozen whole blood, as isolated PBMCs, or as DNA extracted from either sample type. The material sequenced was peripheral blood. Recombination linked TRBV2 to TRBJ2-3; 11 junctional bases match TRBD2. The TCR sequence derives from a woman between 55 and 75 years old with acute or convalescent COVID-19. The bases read TGTGCCAGCAGGCTACTAGCGGGAGCAAGCACAGATACGCAGTATTTT. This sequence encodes CASRLLAGASTDTQYF.